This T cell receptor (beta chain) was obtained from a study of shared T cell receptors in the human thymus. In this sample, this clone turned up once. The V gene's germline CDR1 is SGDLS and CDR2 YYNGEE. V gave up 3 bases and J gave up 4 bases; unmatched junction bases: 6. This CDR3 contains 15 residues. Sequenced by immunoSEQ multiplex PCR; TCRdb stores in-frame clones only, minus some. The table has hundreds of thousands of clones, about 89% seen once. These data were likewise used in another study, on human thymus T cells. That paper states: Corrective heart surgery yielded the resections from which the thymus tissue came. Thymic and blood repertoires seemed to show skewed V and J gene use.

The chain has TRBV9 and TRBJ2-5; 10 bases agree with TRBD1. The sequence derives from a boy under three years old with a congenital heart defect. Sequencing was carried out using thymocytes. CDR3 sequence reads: CASSAPGQGTETQYF. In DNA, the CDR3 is TGTGCCAGCAGCGCACCGGGACAGGGGACAGAGACCCAGTACTTC.